Following are 21 T cell receptor beta chains from one sample sequenced in a study of cytomegalovirus exposure and HLA in healthy donors. Vbeta (60) and Jbeta (13) primers were used in the PCR. The data were produced by immunoSEQ multiplex PCR, yet TCRdb's version contains in-frame clones alone and is incomplete. The profile shows about 180,000 clones, 80% to 90% of them singletons. Sequences were obtained from PBMCs. The receptors were sampled from a girl aged 2 to 9 in good health and CMV-seropositive.

The J gene is TRBJ2-2, the V gene TRBV25-1; 10 bases are a match to TRBD1. The junction had 8 bases not matched to a gene; V was cut back by 8 bases and J by 8 bases. The germline V gene has CDR1 MGHDK and CDR2 SYGVNS. The CDR3 runs to 14 residues. CDR3 DNA: TGTGCCAGCTCCAGACAGGGGGCTTTAGGGGAGCTGTTTTTT. Translating it yields CASSRQGALGELFF.

V and J are TRBV28 and TRBJ2-1, with D perhaps matching TRBD2 (5 bases). The CDR3 has 14 amino acids. V was trimmed by 4 bases and J by 6 bases, leaving 13 bases between them. CDR1 and CDR2 from the germline V gene are MDHEN and SYDVKM. CDR3 DNA: TGTGCCAGCAGTTCGAAGCGGCACGGCAATGAGCAGTTCTTC. This translates into CASSSKRHGNEQFF. The full variable domain, in which reference TRBV28 and TRBJ2-1 provide the parts outside the CDR3, is DVKVTQSSRYLVKRTGEKVFLECVQDMDHENMFWYRQDPGLGLRLIYFSYDVKMKEKGDIPEGYSVSREKKERFSLILESASTNQTSMYLCASSSKRHGNEQFFGPGTRLTVL.

The chain combines TRBV4-2 with TRBJ2-5; D perhaps matches TRBD2 (6 bases). The end of the DNA fits TRBJ2-7 better, so the J call may be wrong. CDR1 is LGHNA, CDR2 YNFKEQ, per germline. The CDR3 has 15 amino acids. CDR3 in DNA: TGTGCCAGCAGCCAACCCCTAGCGACCCACTACGAGCAGTACTTC. It specifies CASSQPLATHYEQYF.

The chain has TRBV7-8 and TRBJ1-5, with D possibly matching TRBD1 (5 bases). Between the trimmed V and J ends, which lost 1 base and 5 bases, there was a span of 9 bases. The CDR3 extends over 14 amino acids. Germline V gives CDR1 SGHVS, CDR2 FQNEAQ. CDR3 protein: CASSLGGGDQPQHF. CDR3 sequence (DNA): TGTGCCAGCAGCTTAGGGGGAGGGGATCAGCCCCAGCATTTT.

This clone was recorded only once. The DNA of the CDR3 is TGTGCCAGCAGCCCTACCGCAAGGGGATCACGAAGATGGGGGCGTCCTGAAGCTTTCTTT. Its protein product is CASSPTARGSRRWGRPEAFF. The chain is built from TRBV28 and TRBJ1-1; the D gene is possibly TRBD1 (6 bases). Germline lookup yields CDR1 MDHEN and CDR2 SYDVKM. Trimming took off 6 bases at V and 6 bases at J, with 35 bases between the two ends. This CDR3 comprises 20 residues.

V is TRBV5-1 and J is TRBJ2-5; TRBD2 matches 7 bases. The J call may be incorrect, as the DNA end agrees better with TRBJ2-7. Per the germline V gene, CDR1 is SGHRS and CDR2 is YFSETQ. The CDR3 has 15 amino acids. The CDR3 nucleotides are TGCGCCAGCAGCCTCCTAACGGGAGGTTCCTACGAGCAGTACTTC. Translating it yields CASSLLTGGSYEQYF.

In this sample, this clone turned up once. The rearrangement links TRBV5-1 to TRBJ2-1, with TRBD2 as a possible D gene (6 bases). Germline CDR1 is SGHRS and CDR2 is YFSETQ. V dropped 8 bases and J dropped 2 bases, with 20 bases sitting between them. CDR3 length: 16 residues. The CDR3 nucleotides are TGCGCCAGTTCTTACGGTGGGGAGGCCCCCTACAATGAGCAGTTCTTC. Its protein product is CASSYGGEAPYNEQFF.

The chain uses TRBV11-3 and TRBJ2-1; 13 nucleotides agree with TRBD2. The CDR3 is 15 residues long. The V gene's germline CDR1 is SGHNT and CDR2 YENEEA. Germline trimming cut 8 bases from V and 7 bases from J; bases unmatched to any gene: 8. Here the CDR3 DNA reads TGTGCCAGCCCCCCCGAGACTAGCGGGAGGAATGAGCAGTTCTTC. It is translated as CASPPETSGRNEQFF.

This chain links TRBV4-1 with TRBJ1-2, with a possible D match to TRBD1 (5 bases). Germline-derived CDR1 and CDR2 are MGHRA and YSYEKL. The germline V and J ends were trimmed by 0 bases and 7 bases, with 12 bases remaining between them. This CDR3 comprises 14 residues. The CDR3 nucleotides read TGCGCCAGCAGCCAAGACAACAGGTACTCTGGCTACACCTTC. The encoded protein is CASSQDNRYSGYTF.

V gene TRBV6-5 combines with J gene TRBJ2-1; tentatively, D is TRBD2 (6 bases). Germline values: CDR1 MNHEY, CDR2 SVGAGI. CDR3 length equals 14 residues. V lost 0 bases and J 5 bases, leaving 8 bases between the germline ends. The CDR3 DNA follows: TGTGCCAGCAGTTACTCGAGACTAGACAATGAGCAGTTCTTC. This encodes CASSYSRLDNEQFF.

The chain recombines TRBV6-5 with TRBJ1-2; unclear D gene. Germline CDR1 is MNHEY and CDR2 is SVGAGI. This CDR3 has 13 residues. V lost 5 bases and J lost 1, with 8 bases in between. CDR3 coding DNA: TGTGCCAGCAGTCAGGTCGTTAACTATGGCTACACCTTC. Translating gives CASSQVVNYGYTF.

CDR3 in amino acids: CASSARRTNEKLFF. CDR3 in DNA: TGTGCCAGCAGTGCTAGGCGGACTAATGAAAAACTGTTTTTT. The chain joins TRBV2 to TRBJ1-4; D is undetermined. The CDR3 covers 14 residues. Germline CDR1 and CDR2: SNHLY and FYNNEI. With 4 bases removed from V and 2 bases from J, the gap between germline ends came to 8 bases.

This rearrangement joins TRBV7-2 to TRBJ1-6; no firm D call. The CDR3 loop spans 14 amino acids. Germline lookup yields CDR1 SGHTA and CDR2 FQGNSA. Trimming pared 4 bases from V and 6 bases from J, leaving 10 bases between. In DNA form, the CDR3 reads TGTGCCAGCAGCTCGACTTGGGTTAATTCACCCCTCCACTTT. It specifies CASSSTWVNSPLHF.

The gene calls are TRBV5-8 and TRBJ1-1; perhaps TRBD1 as D (6 bases). V was pared by 1 base and J by 2 bases, with 9 bases between. CDR3 length: 14 amino acids. The germline V gene encodes CDR1 SGHTS and CDR2 YDEGEE. CDR3 region: CASSLLTGNTEAFF. Written as DNA, the CDR3 is TGTGCCAGCAGCTTGCTGACAGGCAACACTGAAGCTTTCTTT.

Of note for this clone: The sample contains more than one DNA sequence encoding this CDR3. The rearrangement joins TRBV6-4 to TRBJ2-1; D is perhaps TRBD2 (5 bases). The V and J ends lost 0 bases and 0 bases respectively, with 6 bases between them. Germline CDR1 MRHNA, CDR2 SNTAGT. CDR3 length equals 15 residues. The CDR3 region is CASSDSSGSYNEQFF. The DNA of the CDR3 is TGTGCCAGCAGTGACTCGAGCGGCTCCTACAATGAGCAGTTCTTC.

CDR3 protein: CASSVGRLGLINEQFF. The CDR3 nucleotides read TGTGCCAGCAGCGTAGGGAGGTTAGGGTTAATCAATGAGCAGTTCTTC. V usage is TRBV9 and J usage is TRBJ2-1, with D possibly being TRBD2 (5 bases). The CDR3 covers 16 residues. The V end lost 0 bases, the J end lost 6 bases, and 16 bases lay between the germline ends. CDR1 is SGDLS and CDR2 is YYNGEE in the germline V gene.

The rearrangement links TRBV27 to TRBJ1-2; 10 positions match TRBD1. The CDR3 loop spans 14 amino acids. V was clipped by 2 bases and J by 8 bases; unmatched bases: 5. Looked up from germline, CDR1 is MNHEY and CDR2 is SMNVEV (reference sequence). In nucleotides, the CDR3 is TGTGCCAGCAGTTTAAGACAGGGGGCTGGCGGCTACACCTTC. It codes for CASSLRQGAGGYTF.

This rearrangement joins TRBV10-3 to TRBJ2-4; tentative D call: TRBD2 (7 bases). The V end was cut by 4 bases, the J end by 0 bases, with 13 bases between. The CDR3 is 16 amino acids. Germline values: CDR1 ENHRY, CDR2 SYGVKD. CDR3 protein: CAISVSGGLAKNIQYF. The CDR3 DNA reads TGTGCCATCAGTGTGTCCGGGGGGCTAGCCAAAAACATTCAGTACTTC.

The chain employs TRBV2 and TRBJ2-7; 7 bases line up with TRBD2. CDR1 and CDR2 from the germline V gene are SNHLY and FYNNEI. This CDR3 has 15 residues. Trimming removed 7 bases from V and 6 bases from J; junction bases left unmatched: 15. CDR3 in amino acids: CASKRESGDLREQYF. The CDR3 region has the DNA TGTGCCAGCAAACGGGAGAGCGGGGACCTACGCGAGCAGTACTTC.

The chain combines TRBV19 with TRBJ1-5; D is ambiguous. The V gene's germline CDR1 is LNHDA and CDR2 SQIVND (reference sequence). V lost 4 bases and J lost 2, with 6 bases in between. The CDR3 length is 13 residues. The CDR3 loop reads CASSTPGNQPQHF. DNA for the CDR3: TGTGCCAGTAGTACCCCTGGCAATCAGCCCCAGCATTTT.

The chain employs TRBV11-2 and TRBJ2-4; the D gene is possibly TRBD1 (6 bases). CDR1 and CDR2 from the germline V gene are SGHAT and FQNNGV. The CDR3 runs to 15 residues. Trimming removed 1 base at V and 11 bases at J, with 18 bases between. CDR3: CASSLGGGGSGFQYF. DNA for the CDR3: TGTGCCAGCAGCTTAGGAGGGGGTGGTTCTGGTTTTCAGTACTTC. Supplemented by reference TRBV11-2 and TRBJ2-4, the full variable domain reads EAGVAQSPRYKIIEKRQSVAFWCNPISGHATLYWYQQILGQGPKLLIQFQNNGVVDDSQLPKDRFSAERLKGVDSTLKIQPAKLEDSAVYLCASSLGGGGSGFQYFGAGTRLSVL.